This TCR beta chain stems from a study of molecular identifiers for immune sequencing clone quantification (dated by TCRdb to about 2018). Background for the entire study: For a replicate experiment, RNA from roughly 20,000 or 100,000 naive CD8 T cells was divided into five aliquots, and four of the five aliquots were sequenced. This methods study used CD8 T cells to benchmark TCR RNA copy counting and molecular-identifier clustering-based TCR repertoire sequencing (MIDCIRS).

Library preparation employed PCR. Reads for this sample came from an Illumina HiSeq 4000. Bulk TCR libraries were generated as previously described, with the TCR primers listed in Table S5 used. Total RNA was purified with the Qiagen AllPrep DNA/RNA kit. Before analysis, reads from multiple sequencing runs of the same library were pooled. Concerning the study's data processing: Reads were retained only if an exact TCR constant sequence was present, and the retained reads were trimmed to 150 nt and grouped according to their 12-nt molecular barcodes. Within each barcode group, reads were sub-clustered at a 15% Levenshtein threshold, and quality-weighted consensus sequences were built per RNA molecule. Non-functional sequences were removed, as were lower-count sequences one edit away from another. Barcode sub-clusters with fewer than 20% of the maximum read count were removed, based on fitting two negative binomial distributions. TCRdb reanalyzed the raw reads on its own, using fastp at Q25 for trimming and MiXCR for clone calling, and kept in-frame beta chains. Rows matching on CDR3 protein sequence are summarized as one entry with the most common DNA and genes. These V and J calls rely on TCRdb rather than the paper's analysis. Across this sample there are 60,000 to 70,000 distinct CDR3 sequences, with roughly 18% seen only once. The ten biggest clones cover approximately 1.5% of the sample.

Naive CD8 T cell libraries were made from roughly 20,000 to 1,000,000 sorted cells using 10%, 30% or 50% of purified RNA. On a BD FACSAria II, naive CD8 T cells were FACS-sorted as CD8+CD4-CCR7+CD45RA+ and collected into RLT Plus buffer. Around 10 TCR copies' worth of Jurkat RNA were spiked into roughly 17,000-1,100,000 naive CD8 T cell samples to test detection sensitivity. Enrichment of CD8 T cells was performed with RosetteSep CD8+ T Cell Enrichment Cocktail and Ficoll-Paque, after which ACK red cell lysis was carried out. Its CDR3 holds 14 amino acids, cysteine through phenylalanine. Just CDR3 DNA is preserved here, 42 bases in frame from base 1. V and J are trimmed by 5 bases and 7 bases, and the gene matches miss 9 bases of the junction. From a lookup of the germline V gene (reference sequence), CDR1 and CDR2 are GTSNPN and SVGIG. Study-level results and caveats: In CMV-specific effector cells, clones with more than 20 RNA copies accounted for over 97% of molecules, whereas in naive cells such clones accounted for under 1%. When barcode sub-clustering was omitted, TCR diversity was inflated by chimeric consensus sequences, with chimeras reaching as high as 47%. Modeling indicated about 3.1 TCR RNA copies recovered per cell, compared with around 9.8 by digital PCR, which implies a capture efficiency of about 27%. Spiked-in Jurkat TCR RNA equivalent to a single cell was reported to be detectable even among 850,000 to 1,000,000 naive CD8 T cells. The sizes of highly expanded clones could end up underestimated when identical TCR molecules share a barcode. The naive libraries included spiked-in Jurkat TCR RNA (roughly eleven copies' worth), and this Jurkat TCR RNA is not part of the donor repertoire.

This clonotype was observed many times. Its antigen remains unidentified. It has no much larger one-base neighbor in the sample; base qualities were not kept. Sequenced input: naive CD8+ T cells from blood, with Jurkat cell RNA spiked in. What the cell subset or site label conveys for this sample: FACS-sorted CD8+CD4-CCR7+CD45RA+ naive T cells. The chain is encoded by TRBV30 joined to TRBJ2-2; 8 of the junction bases match TRBD1. This clonotype originated in a human donor in good health. Some libraries in this study had Jurkat cell RNA spiked in. The DNA sequence is as follows: TGTGCCTGGTCCGCAGGGGGCTTAGTCGGGGAGCTGTTTTTT. This gives the protein CAWSAGGLVGELFF. This CDR3, with the reference TRBV30 and TRBJ2-2 proteins standing in past its ends, gives the full variable domain SQTIHQWPATLVQPVGSPLSLECTVEGTSNPNLYWYRQAAGRGLQLLFYSVGIGQISSEVPQNLSASRPQDRQFILSSKKLLLSDSGFYLCAWSAGGLVGELFFGEGSRLTVL.